This T cell receptor (beta chain) was retrieved from a study of T cell responses to AZD1222 COVID-19 vaccine. Notes on the study in general: Donors were mostly white British, more females; clonal diversity possibly underestimated. Among AZD1222 vaccinees, only five or six were seropositive at baseline. With two AZD1222 doses given, Spike-specific TCR breadth and depth both rose.

Turning to this clone: What it binds is not known.

Clones were sequenced by immunoSEQ multiplex PCR, and TCRdb holds only the in-frame ones, with some missing. The sample comprises roughly 130,000 clones, just under 95% of which are singletons, and over 6.5% rests with the top ten. V lost 6 bases and J 10 bases, leaving 19 bases between the germline ends. This CDR3 contains 15 residues. From germline, CDR1 is SNHLY and CDR2 FYNNEI. Sample: peripheral blood, taken on day 0 of AZD1222 vaccination. This TCR was recovered from an adult in good health. The chain joins TRBV2 to TRBJ1-6, with no clear D. CDR3 DNA sequence: TGTGCCAGCAGCGAGGACCGGACTCTACGGTCACCCCTCCACTTT. It encodes CASSEDRTLRSPLHF.